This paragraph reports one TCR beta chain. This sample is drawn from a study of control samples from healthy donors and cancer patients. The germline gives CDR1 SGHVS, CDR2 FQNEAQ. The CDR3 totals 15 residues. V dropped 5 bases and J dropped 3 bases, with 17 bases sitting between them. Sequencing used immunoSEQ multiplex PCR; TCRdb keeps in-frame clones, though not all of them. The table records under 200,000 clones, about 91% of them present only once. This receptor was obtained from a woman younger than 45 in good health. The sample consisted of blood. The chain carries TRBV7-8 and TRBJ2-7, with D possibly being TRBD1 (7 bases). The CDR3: CASSTRTGGLYEQYF. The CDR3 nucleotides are TGTGCCAGCAGCACGCGGACAGGAGGGCTCTACGAGCAGTACTTC.